This T cell receptor beta chain was recovered during a study of shared clonotypes between healthy human individuals (dated by TCRdb to 2019 to 2021). With regard to the full study: Two women and a few men aged 18 to 49 years were included in the cohort. Between about 0.94 and 8.9 billion PBMCs per donor were obtained by leukapheresis. Blood TCR repertoires of several healthy adults were deeply sequenced to estimate repertoire size and the extent of clonotype sharing between individuals. To increase sequencing depth and limit assay-specific biases, TCR repertoire library preparation and sequencing were carried out by different laboratories using diverse techniques. Results and caveats for the whole study, not just this receptor: Pairwise subsampling led to the expectation that sequencing depth would affect the degree of clonotype sharing among donors. Because the study included a small number of donors, the genetic and exposure-history diversity represented was limited. Only blood was sampled, and tissue TCR repertoires likely differ from those in blood.

TCR CDR3 regions were amplified from genomic DNA by multiplex PCR using the deep immunoSEQ assay. For each cell subset, the extracted genomic DNA was distributed evenly across all wells of several immunoSEQ 96-well plates, and each plate served as one replicate. Each replicate PCR for unsorted PBMC received about 0.3 ug genomic DNA, equal to 25,000 to 30,000 T cell genomes. Ten immunoSEQ deep assay plates were used to sequence the unsorted PBMC genomic DNA. The purified libraries were quantified using a Qubit 3.0 fluorometer, sized with a Bioanalyzer 2100, and then quantified again using the KAPA Library Quantification kit. Every immunoSEQ 96-well plate was sequenced on a separate single-read 150-cycle Illumina NextSeq 550 flow cell. As for how the authors treated the data: Because the immunoSEQ output held only junctional sequences and lacked quality scores, the filtering could not match the filtering applied to full-length reads. Sequences were annotated with PyIR, a Python wrapper for IgBLAST v1.9, using IMGT germline references to assign V/J genes and CDR3. Reads were removed for weak V/J assignments (E-value above 1e-6), missing CDR3, stop codons, out-of-frame junctions, or ambiguous translated residues. V3J clonotypes were defined by identical inferred V gene, J gene, and CDR3 amino acid sequence. The percentage overlap between two repertoires was calculated by dividing the number of shared unique clonotypes by the size of the smaller repertoire. Richness of each repertoire was evaluated using RTK rarefaction, the Chao1 estimator, and Recon v2.1 estimates of unobserved clonotypes. TCRdb obtained this table from immuneACCESS and retained in-frame rearrangements with V and J assigned. These tables miss some clones; where compared with another copy, unresolved V genes account for less than half of the shortfall, and the remainder is unexplained. The V and J calls and the clone size are those of that table, but D and trimming were determined from the DNA. Here the sample has hundreds of thousands of clones; more than 75% occur a single time. The ten largest clonotypes hold roughly 13% of the sample.

A note on this clone: The specificity of this receptor is unknown. Base quality data are lacking; no much larger clone is found one base away.

As encoded in the germline V gene, CDR1 is SGHRS while CDR2 is YFSETQ. V is pared back by 5 bases and J by 0 bases, with 16 bases lying between the germline termini. There are 16 amino acids in the CDR3, from cysteine to phenylalanine inclusive. Left in the record is the CDR3 DNA by itself, 48 bases read in frame from the first base. The donors were healthy, HIV-negative adults with no recently reported acute infections or vaccinations. Only Caucasian adults living in Nashville, Tennessee, USA were represented among the donors. For unsorted samples, tens of millions of PBMCs were counted, and genomic DNA was extracted using the QIAamp DNA Blood Mini kit. Blood was obtained by leukapheresis, after which PBMCs were separated by Ficoll-Histopaque density gradient centrifugation and cryopreserved in liquid nitrogen vapor phase.

Sequenced: PBMCs. This sequence uses TRBV5-1 and TRBJ2-3; the D gene is perhaps TRBD2, from 7 matching bases. This receptor was taken from a woman aged 40 to 50 in good health. Some clones in this sample may be carry-over from other donors' samples. Here is the DNA: TGCGCCAGCAGGGGGGGGGCCGGGACTAGCACAGATACGCAGTATTTT. The encoded protein is CASRGGAGTSTDTQYF.